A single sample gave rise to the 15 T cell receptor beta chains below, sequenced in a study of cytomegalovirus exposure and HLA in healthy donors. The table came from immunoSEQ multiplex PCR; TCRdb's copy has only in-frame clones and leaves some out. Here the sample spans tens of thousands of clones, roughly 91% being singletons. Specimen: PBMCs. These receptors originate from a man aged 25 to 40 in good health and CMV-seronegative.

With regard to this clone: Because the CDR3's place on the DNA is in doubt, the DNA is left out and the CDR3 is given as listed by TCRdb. The CDR3 reads CASSVRARGNQPQHF. This rearrangement joins TRBV6-1 to TRBJ1-5; no DNA check was done on the table's D call, TRBD1. Germline V CDR1 and CDR2: MNHNS, SASEGT. The CDR3 comprises 15 residues, both ends counted.

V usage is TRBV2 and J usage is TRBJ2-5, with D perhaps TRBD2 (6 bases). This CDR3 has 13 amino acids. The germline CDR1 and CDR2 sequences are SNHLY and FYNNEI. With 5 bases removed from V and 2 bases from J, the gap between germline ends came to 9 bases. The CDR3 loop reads CASSTGLQETQYF. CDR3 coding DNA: TGTGCCAGCAGTACGGGACTGCAAGAGACCCAGTACTTC. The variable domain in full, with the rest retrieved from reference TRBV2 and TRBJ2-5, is EPEVTQTPSHQVTQMGQEVILRCVPISNHLYFYWYRQILGQKVEFLVSFYNNEISEKSEIFDDQFSVERPDGSNFTLKIRSTKLEDSAMYFCASSTGLQETQYFGPGTRLLVL.

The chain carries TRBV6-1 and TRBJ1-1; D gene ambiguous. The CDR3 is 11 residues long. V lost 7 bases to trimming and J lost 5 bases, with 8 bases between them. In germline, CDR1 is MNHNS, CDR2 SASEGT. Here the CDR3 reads CASKTGTEAFF. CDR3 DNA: TGTGCCAGCAAGACGGGTACTGAAGCTTTCTTT.

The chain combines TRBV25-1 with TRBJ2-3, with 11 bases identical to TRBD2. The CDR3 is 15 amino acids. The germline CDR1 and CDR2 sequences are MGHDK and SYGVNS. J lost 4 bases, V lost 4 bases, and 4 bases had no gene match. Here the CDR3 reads CASSVLAGGSDTQYF. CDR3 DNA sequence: TGTGCCAGCAGTGTCCTAGCGGGAGGTTCAGATACGCAGTATTTT.

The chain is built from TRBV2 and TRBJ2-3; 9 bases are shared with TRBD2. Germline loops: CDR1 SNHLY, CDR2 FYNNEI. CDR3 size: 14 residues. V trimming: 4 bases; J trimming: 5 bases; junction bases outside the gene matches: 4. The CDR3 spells CASSVVRGGDTQYF. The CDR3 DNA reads TGTGCCAGCAGTGTTGTGCGGGGGGGAGATACGCAGTATTTT.

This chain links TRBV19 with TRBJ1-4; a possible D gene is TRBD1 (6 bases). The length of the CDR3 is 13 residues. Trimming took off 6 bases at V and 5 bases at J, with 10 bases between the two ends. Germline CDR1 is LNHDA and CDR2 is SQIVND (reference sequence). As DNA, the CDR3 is TGTGCCAGTAGCCTGGGGGCAAATGAAAAACTGTTTTTT. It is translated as CASSLGANEKLFF.

The CDR3 spells CASSPFRSSSGNTIYF. The CDR3 DNA is TGCGCCAGCAGTCCCTTTAGATCCTCCTCTGGAAACACCATATATTTT. The chain joins TRBV4-1 to TRBJ1-3; D unclear. CDR1 and CDR2 from the germline V gene are MGHRA and YSYEKL. V was pared by 6 bases and J by 0 bases, with 15 bases between. The CDR3 extends over 16 amino acids.

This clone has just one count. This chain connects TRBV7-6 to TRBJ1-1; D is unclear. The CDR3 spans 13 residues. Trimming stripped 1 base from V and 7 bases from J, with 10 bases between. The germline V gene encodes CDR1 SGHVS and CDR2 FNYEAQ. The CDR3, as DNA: TGTGCCAGCAGCTTAGTTCATAGTGGTGAAGCTTTCTTT. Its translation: CASSLVHSGEAFF. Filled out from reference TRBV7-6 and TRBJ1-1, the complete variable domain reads GAGVSQSPRYKVTKRGQDVALRCDPISGHVSLYWYRQALGQGPEFLTYFNYEAQQDKSGLPNDRFSAERPEGSISTLTIQRTEQRDSAMYRCASSLVHSGEAFFGQGTRLTVV.

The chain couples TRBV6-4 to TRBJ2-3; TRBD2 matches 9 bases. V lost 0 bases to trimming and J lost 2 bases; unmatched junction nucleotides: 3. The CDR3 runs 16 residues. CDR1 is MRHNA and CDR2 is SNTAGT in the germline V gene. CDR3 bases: TGTGCCAGCAGTGACTCAGCGGGGGGCAACACAGATACGCAGTATTTT. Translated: CASSDSAGGNTDTQYF.

CDR3 DNA sequence: TGTGCCAGCATTCTTTTGCTCGCGATCCCTGAAGCTTTCTTT. It codes for CASILLLAIPEAFF. The chain has TRBV6-1 and TRBJ1-1; D unclear. The ends were cut back, 7 bases at V and 6 bases at J, with 18 bases in the middle. The CDR3 is 14 residues long. Per the germline V gene, CDR1 is MNHNS and CDR2 is SASEGT.

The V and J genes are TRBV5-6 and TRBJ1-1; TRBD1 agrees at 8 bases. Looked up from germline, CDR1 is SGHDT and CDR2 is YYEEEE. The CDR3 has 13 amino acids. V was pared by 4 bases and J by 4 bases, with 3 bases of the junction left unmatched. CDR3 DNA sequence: TGTGCCAGCAGCGTGACAGGGGTCACTGAAGCTTTCTTT. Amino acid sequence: CASSVTGVTEAFF.

CDR3 protein: CASSLEAASYEQYF. The CDR3, as DNA: TGCGCCAGCAGCTTGGAAGCGGCATCCTACGAGCAGTACTTC. The chain recombines TRBV5-1 with TRBJ2-7; tentative D call: TRBD2 (5 bases). V gave up 0 bases and J gave up 1 base, with 8 bases separating them. Per the germline V gene, CDR1 is SGHRS and CDR2 is YFSETQ. The CDR3 totals 14 residues.

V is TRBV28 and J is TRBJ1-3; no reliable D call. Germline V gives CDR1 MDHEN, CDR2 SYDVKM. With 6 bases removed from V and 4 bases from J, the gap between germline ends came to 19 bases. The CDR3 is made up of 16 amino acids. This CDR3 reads CASRDGRAPTGNTIYF. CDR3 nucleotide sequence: TGTGCCAGCAGGGATGGGAGGGCACCAACCGGAAACACCATATATTTT.

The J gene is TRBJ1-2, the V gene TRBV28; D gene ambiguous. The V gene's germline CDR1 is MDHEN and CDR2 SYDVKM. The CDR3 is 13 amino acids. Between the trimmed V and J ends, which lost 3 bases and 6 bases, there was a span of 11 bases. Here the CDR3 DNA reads TGTGCCAGCAGTTTTTTGTTGAGGGATGGCTACACCTTC. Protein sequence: CASSFLLRDGYTF.

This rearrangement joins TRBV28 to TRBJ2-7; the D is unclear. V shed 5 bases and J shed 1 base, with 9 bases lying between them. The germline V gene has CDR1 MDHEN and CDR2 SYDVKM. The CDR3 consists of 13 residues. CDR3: CASSPPNSYEQYF. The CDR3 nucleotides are TGTGCCAGCAGTCCCCCCAATTCCTACGAGCAGTACTTC.